The source of this T cell receptor (beta chain) is a study of T cell repertoires in cytomegalovirus infection. Across the study: Public signatures in TCR beta pointed to CMV infection and matching HLA type.

Ten or more counts support this clonotype. The antigen remains undetermined. The ends lost 0 bases at V and 6 bases at J; junction bases unmatched: 12. This CDR3 has 18 amino acids. In germline, CDR1 is LNHNV, CDR2 YYDKDF (reference sequence). TCRdb re-analysed the reads in MiXCR, keeping a single row per CDR3 protein. This table has tens of thousands of distinct CDR3 sequences, about 4% appearing once. The study, taken as a whole, reports: Identification of carriers of CMV plus the relevant HLA was performed using cumulative public TCR beta family frequency. Across the ex vivo response, the dominant clonotypes were HLA-C-restricted CMV-specific TCR beta clonotypes.

This TCR derives from a human donor in good health (CMV status not recorded). Some clones in this sample may be carry-over from other donors' samples. Sequenced: PBMCs. V gene TRBV15 combines with J gene TRBJ2-1; the match to TRBD1 covers 9 bases. CDR3 in DNA: TGTGCCACCAGCAGAGACTGGAGGACAGGGGCCACGGGCAATGAGCAGTTCTTC. Residues: CATSRDWRTGATGNEQFF.